The present T cell receptor beta chain was sequenced within a study of cytomegalovirus exposure and HLA in healthy donors. The CDR3 loop spans 13 amino acids. The V gene's germline CDR1 is MNHEY and CDR2 SVGAGI. Between the trimmed V and J ends, which lost 0 bases and 3 bases, there was a span of 5 bases. Turning to this clone: Its cognate antigen is unknown.

Primers for the PCR totalled 60 Vbeta and 13 Jbeta. TCRdb's copy holds only in-frame clones and misses some; the assay was immunoSEQ multiplex PCR. In all, the sample yields tens of thousands of clones. General study findings and limits: Sequences of the TCR beta chain were said to predict the HLA-A and HLA-B alleles of most subjects accurately.

The chain is built from TRBV6-5 and TRBJ2-5, with D uncertain. This clonotype originated in a woman aged 60-75 years in good health and CMV-seronegative. The sequenced sample consisted of PBMCs. The CDR3 here is CASSYSEKETQYF. The CDR3, as DNA: TGTGCCAGCAGTTACTCCGAGAAAGAGACCCAGTACTTC.